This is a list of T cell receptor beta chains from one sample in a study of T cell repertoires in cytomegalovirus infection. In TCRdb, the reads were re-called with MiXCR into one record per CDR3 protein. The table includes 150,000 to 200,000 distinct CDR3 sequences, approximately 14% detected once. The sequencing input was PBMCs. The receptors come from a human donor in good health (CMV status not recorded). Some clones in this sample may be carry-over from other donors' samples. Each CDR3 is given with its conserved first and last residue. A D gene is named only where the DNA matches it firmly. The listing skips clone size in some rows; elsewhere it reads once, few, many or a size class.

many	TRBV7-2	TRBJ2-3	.	TGTGCCAGCAGCTCTCCCCGGACCCGAACTACGGCGCAGTATTTT	CASSSPRTRTTAQYF
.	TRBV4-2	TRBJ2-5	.	TGTGCCAGCAGCCGAGATGGGGGGGCCAAGGAGACCCAGTACTTC	CASSRDGGAKETQYF
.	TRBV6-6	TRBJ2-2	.	TGTGCCAGCAGTTACGGGCTACACGCGGCCGGGGAGCTGTTTTTT	CASSYGLHAAGELFF
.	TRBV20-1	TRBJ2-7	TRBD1	TGCAGTGCTCCGGACAGGGTCGGTCACGAGCAGTACTTC	CSAPDRVGHEQYF
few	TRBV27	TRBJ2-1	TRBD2	TGTGCCAGCAGTGTAGCGGGGATTAGGGATGAGCAGTTCTTC	CASSVAGIRDEQFF
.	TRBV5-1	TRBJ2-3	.	TGCGCCAGCAGCGTACGGAGGGCGGATACGCAGTATTTT	CASSVRRADTQYF
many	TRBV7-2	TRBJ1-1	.	TGTGCCAGCAGCTCACAGGGAACTGAAGCTTTCTTT	CASSSQGTEAFF
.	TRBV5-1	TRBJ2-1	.	TGCGCCAGCAGCCCTCAACCCCGGCACAATGAGCAGTTCTTC	CASSPQPRHNEQFF
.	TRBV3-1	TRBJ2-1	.	TGTGCCAGCACCCGAGGGAACAATGAGCAGTTCTTC	CASTRGNNEQFF
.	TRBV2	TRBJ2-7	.	TGTGCCAGCAGTGTAAACAGGGACTCGAGCTCCTACGAGCAGTACTTC	CASSVNRDSSSYEQYF
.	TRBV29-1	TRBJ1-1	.	TGCAGCGTTGAAGGGAAGGGGGGACCGAACACTGAAGCTTTCTTT	CSVEGKGGPNTEAFF
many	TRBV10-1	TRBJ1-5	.	TGCGCCAGCAGTGGGTCGGATCATCAGCCCCAGCATTTT	CASSGSDHQPQHF
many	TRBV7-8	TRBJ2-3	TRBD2	TGTGCCAGCAGCTTAGGCGGGACTAGCAGGAGCACAGATACGCAGTATTTT	CASSLGGTSRSTDTQYF
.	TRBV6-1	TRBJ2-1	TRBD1	TGTGCCAGCAGTGAACAAGGGACAGGGGTAAATGAGCAGTTCTTC	CASSEQGTGVNEQFF
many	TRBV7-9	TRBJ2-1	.	TGTGCCAGCAGCCGAGGACTTCTGAATGAGCAGTTCTTC	CASSRGLLNEQFF
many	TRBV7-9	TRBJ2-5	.	TGTGCCAGCAGACCTAAAGGGGGAGAGACCCAGTACTTC	CASRPKGGETQYF
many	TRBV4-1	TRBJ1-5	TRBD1	TGCGCCAGCAGCCAGCCCGACAGGGGAGATCAGCCCCAGCATTTT	CASSQPDRGDQPQHF
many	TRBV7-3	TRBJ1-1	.	TGTGCCAGGTTATCTTGGAGGGGCAGGTCGCCTGAAGCTTTCTTT	CARLSWRGRSPEAFF
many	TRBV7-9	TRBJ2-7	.	TGTGCCAGCAGCTCGCGGGGGCAACTTAACTACGAGCAGTACTTC	CASSSRGQLNYEQYF
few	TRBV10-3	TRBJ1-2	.	TGTGCCATCAGTGGGGACGGACGAGGCGGCTACACCTTC	CAISGDGRGGYTF
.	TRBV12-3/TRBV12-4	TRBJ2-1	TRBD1	TGTGCCAGCAGTGTCCAGCGAACGACAGGGACGAATGAGCAGTTCTTC	CASSVQRTTGTNEQFF
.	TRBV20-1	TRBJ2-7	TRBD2	TGCAGTGCTCGAAGCGGGAGGGCCTCCTACGAGCAGTACTTC	CSARSGRASYEQYF
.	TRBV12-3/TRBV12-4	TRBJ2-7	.	TGTGCCAGCAGTTTCCCCGGTAGCTCCTACGAGCAGTACTTC	CASSFPGSSYEQYF
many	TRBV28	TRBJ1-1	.	TGTGCCAGCAGTTTAGTGAATGAAGCTTTCTTT	CASSLVNEAFF
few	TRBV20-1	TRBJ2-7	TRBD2	TGCAGTGCTAGAGACTCACTAGCGGGCCCGGGAGAGCAGTACTTC	CSARDSLAGPGEQYF
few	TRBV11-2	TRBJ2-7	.	TGTGCCAGCAGCCATAGGGACCCCGGTTCCTACGAGCAGTACTTC	CASSHRDPGSYEQYF
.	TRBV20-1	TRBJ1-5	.	TGCAGTGCTTCCGGCGGGAGGCAGCCCCAGCATTTT	CSASGGRQPQHF
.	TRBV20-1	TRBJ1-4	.	TGCAGTGCTAGAGATCGGGAAGATAATGAAAAACTGTTTTTT	CSARDREDNEKLFF
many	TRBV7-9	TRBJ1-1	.	TGTGCCAGCAGCCGGACAGCGAACACTGAAGCTTTCTTT	CASSRTANTEAFF
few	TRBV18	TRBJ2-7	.	TGTGCCAGCGCTGTGGTAGGGGATGTCTACGAGCAGTACTTC	CASAVVGDVYEQYF
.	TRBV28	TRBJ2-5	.	TGTGCCAGCACCTTACGCGACAGGATATGGCAGACCCAGTACTTC	CASTLRDRIWQTQYF
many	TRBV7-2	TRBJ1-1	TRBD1	TGTGCCAGCAGCTTGACAGGGGCCGACGGGGCGAGGACTGAAGCTTTCTTT	CASSLTGADGARTEAFF
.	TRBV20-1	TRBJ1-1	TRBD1	TGCAGTGCTAGAGCCTTCCGACAGGGAGGCACTGAAGCTTTCTTT	CSARAFRQGGTEAFF
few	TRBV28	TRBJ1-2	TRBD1	TGTGCCAGCAGTTTTTTACCGGGACAGGGGGTTGGCTACACCTTC	CASSFLPGQGVGYTF
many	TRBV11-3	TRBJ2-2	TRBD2	TGTGCCAGCAGCTTTGACGGGAGGGCTGCCGGGGAGCTGTTTTTT	CASSFDGRAAGELFF
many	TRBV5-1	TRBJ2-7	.	TGCGCCAGCTCTCCCGCAGGATATGACTACGAGCAGTACTTC	CASSPAGYDYEQYF
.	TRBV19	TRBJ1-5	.	TGTGCCAGTAGGAGGGTCCCAAATCAGCCCCAGCATTTT	CASRRVPNQPQHF
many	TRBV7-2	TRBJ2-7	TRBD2	TGTGCCAGCAGCAAACTAGCGGGAGGGTACGAGCAGTACTTC	CASSKLAGGYEQYF
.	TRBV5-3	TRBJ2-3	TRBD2	TGTGCCAGCAGCTTGACTAGCGGGGGGCAAGATACGCAGTATTTT	CASSLTSGGQDTQYF